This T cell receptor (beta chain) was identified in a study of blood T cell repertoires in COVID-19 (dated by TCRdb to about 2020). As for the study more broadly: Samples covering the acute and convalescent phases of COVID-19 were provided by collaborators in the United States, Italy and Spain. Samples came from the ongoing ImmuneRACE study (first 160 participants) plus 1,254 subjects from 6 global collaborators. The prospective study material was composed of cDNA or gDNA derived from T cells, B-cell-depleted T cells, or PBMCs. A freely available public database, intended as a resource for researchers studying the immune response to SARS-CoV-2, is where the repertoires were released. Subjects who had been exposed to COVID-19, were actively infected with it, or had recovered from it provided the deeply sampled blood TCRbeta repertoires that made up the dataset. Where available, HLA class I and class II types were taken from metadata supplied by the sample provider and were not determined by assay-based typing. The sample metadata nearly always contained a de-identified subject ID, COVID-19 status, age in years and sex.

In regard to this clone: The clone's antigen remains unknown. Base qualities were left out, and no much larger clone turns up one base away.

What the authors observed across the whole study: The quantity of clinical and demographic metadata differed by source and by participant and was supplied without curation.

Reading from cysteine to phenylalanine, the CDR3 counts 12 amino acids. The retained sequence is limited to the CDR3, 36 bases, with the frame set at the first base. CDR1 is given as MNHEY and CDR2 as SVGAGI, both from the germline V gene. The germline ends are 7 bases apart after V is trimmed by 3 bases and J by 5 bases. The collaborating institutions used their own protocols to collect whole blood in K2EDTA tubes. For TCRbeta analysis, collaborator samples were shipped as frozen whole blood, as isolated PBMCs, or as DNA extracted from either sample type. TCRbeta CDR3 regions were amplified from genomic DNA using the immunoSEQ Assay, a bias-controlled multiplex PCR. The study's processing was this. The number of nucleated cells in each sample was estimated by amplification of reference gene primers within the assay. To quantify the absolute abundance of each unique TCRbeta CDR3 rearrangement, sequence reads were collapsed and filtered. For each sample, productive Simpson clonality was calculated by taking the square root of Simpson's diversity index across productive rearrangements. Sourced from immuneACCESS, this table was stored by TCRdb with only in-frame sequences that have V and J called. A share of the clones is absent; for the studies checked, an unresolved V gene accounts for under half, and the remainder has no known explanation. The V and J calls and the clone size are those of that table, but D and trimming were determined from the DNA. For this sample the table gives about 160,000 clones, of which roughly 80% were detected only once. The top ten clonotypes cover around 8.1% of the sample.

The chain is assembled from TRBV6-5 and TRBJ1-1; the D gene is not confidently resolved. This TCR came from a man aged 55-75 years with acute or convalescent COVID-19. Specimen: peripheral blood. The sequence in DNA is TGTGCCAGCAGTTATGGGAGGACTGAAGCTTTCTTT. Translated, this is CASSYGRTEAFF.